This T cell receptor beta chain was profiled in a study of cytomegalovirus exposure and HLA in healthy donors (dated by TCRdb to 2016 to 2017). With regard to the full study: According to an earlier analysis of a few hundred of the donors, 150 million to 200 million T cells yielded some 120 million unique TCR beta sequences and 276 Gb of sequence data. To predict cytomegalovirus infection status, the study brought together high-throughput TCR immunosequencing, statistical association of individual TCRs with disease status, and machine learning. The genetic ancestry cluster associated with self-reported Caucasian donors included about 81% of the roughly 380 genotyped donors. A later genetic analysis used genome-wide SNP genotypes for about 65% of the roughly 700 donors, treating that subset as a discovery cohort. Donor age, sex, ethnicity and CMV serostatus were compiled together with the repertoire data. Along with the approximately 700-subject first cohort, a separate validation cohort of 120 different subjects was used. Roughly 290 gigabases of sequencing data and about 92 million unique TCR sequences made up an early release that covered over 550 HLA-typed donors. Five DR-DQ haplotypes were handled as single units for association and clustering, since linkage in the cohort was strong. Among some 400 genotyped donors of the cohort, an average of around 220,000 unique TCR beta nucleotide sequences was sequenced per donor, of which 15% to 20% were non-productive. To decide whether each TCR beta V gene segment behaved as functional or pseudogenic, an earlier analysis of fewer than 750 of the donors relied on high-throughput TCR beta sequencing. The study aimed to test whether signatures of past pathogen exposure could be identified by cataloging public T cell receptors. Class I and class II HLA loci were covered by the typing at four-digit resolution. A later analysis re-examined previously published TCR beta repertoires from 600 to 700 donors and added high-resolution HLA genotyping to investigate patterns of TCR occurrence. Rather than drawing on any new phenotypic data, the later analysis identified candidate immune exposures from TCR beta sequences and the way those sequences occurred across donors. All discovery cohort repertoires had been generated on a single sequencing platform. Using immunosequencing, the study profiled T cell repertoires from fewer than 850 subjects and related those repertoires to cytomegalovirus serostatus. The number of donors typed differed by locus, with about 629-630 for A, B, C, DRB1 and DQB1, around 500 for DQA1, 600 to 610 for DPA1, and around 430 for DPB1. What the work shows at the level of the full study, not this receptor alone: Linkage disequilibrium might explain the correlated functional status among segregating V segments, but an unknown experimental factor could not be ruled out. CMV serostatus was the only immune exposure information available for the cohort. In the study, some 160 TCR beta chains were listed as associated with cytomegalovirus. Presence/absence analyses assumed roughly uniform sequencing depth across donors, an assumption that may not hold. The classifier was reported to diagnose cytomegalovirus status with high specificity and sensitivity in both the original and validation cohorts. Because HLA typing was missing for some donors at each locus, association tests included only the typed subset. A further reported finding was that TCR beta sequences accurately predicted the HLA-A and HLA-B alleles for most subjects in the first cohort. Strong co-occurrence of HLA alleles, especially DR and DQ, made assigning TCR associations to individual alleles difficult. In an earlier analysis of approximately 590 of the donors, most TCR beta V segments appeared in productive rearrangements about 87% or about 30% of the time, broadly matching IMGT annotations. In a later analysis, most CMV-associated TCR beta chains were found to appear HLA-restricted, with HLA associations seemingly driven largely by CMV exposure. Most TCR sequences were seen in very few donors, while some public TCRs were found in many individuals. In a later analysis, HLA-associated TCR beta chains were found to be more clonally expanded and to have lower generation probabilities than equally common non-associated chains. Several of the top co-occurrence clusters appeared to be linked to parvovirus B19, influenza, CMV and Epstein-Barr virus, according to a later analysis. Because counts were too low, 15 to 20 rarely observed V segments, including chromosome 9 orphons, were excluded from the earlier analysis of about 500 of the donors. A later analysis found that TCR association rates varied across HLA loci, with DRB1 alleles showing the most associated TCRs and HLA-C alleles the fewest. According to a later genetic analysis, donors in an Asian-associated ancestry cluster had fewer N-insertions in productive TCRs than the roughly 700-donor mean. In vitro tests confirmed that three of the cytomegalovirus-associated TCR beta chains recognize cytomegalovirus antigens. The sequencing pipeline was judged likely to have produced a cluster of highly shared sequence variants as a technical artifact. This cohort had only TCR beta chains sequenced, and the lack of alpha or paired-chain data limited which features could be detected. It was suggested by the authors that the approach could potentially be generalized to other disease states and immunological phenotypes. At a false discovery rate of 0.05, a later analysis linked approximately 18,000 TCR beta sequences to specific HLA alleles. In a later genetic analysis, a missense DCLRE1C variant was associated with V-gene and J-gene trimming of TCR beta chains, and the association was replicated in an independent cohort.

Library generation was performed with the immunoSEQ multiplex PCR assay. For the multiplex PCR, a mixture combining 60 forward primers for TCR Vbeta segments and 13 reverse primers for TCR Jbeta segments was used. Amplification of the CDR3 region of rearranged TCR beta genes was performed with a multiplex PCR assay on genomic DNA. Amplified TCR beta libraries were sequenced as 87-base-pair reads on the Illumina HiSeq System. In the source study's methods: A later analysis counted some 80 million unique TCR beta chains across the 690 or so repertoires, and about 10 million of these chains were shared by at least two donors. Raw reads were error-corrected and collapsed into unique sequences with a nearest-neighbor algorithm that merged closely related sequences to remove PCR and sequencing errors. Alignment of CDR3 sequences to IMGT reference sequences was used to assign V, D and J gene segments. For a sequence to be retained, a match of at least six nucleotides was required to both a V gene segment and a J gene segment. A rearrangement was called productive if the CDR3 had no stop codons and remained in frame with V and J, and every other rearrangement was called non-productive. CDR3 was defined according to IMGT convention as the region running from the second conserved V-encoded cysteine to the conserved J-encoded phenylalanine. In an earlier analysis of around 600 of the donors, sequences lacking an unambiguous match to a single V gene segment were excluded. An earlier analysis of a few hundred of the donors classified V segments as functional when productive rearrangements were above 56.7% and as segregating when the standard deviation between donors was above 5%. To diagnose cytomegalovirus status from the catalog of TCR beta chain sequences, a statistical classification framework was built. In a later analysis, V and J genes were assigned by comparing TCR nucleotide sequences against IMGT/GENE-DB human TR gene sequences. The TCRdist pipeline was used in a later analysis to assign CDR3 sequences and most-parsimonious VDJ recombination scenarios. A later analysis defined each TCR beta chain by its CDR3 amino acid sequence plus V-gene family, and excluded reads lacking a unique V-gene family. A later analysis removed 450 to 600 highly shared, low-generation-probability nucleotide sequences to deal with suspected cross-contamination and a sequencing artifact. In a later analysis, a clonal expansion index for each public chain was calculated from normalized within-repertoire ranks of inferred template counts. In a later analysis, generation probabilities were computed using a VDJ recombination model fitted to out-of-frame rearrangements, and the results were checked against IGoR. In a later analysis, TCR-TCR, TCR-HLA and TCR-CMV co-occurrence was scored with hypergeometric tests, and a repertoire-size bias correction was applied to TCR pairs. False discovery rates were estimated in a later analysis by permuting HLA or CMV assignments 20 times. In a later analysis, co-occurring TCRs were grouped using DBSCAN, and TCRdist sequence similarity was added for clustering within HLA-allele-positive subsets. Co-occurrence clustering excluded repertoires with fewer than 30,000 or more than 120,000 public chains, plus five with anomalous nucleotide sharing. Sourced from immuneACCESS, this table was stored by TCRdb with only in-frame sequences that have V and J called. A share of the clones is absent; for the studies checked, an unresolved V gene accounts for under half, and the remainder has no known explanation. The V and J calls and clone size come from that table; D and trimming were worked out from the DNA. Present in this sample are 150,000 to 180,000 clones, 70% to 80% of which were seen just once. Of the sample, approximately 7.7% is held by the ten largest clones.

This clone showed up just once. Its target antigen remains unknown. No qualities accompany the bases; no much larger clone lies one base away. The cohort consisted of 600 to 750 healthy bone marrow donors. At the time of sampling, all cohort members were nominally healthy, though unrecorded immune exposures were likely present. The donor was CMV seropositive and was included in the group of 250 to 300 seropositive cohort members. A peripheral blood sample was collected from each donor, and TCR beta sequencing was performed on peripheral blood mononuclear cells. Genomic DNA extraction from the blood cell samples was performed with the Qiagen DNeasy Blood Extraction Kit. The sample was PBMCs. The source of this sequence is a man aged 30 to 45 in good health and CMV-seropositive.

CDR3 region: CASMGDSPFVTF. The DNA sequence reads TGTGCCAGTATGGGGGACAGTCCCTTTGTAACCTTC. The rearrangement combines TRBV19 with TRBJ1-2, with 7 bases aligning to TRBD1. From the cysteine through the phenylalanine, the CDR3 covers 12 amino acids. The DNA shown is the 36-base CDR3, in frame from base 1. Looking up the germline V gene (reference sequence) yields CDR1 LNHDA and CDR2 SQIVND. Trimming removed 7 bases from V and 14 bases from J; the gene matches leave 13 bases unexplained.